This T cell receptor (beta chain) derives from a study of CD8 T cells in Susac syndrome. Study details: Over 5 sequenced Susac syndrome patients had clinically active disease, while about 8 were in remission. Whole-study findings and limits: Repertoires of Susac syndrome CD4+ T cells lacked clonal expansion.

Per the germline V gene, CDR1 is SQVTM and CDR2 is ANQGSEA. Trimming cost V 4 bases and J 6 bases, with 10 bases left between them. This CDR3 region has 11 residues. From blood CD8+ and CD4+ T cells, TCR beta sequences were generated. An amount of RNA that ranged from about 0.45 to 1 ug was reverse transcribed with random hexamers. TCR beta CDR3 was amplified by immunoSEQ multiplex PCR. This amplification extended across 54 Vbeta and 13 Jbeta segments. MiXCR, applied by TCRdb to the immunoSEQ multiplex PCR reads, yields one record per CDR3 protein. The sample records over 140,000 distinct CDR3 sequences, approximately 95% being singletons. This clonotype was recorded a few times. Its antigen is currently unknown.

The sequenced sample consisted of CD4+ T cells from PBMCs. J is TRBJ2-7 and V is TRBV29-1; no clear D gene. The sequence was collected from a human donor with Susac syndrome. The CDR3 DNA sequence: TGCAGCGTTGTCCTCGCTACCGAGCAGTACTTC. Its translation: CSVVLATEQYF.